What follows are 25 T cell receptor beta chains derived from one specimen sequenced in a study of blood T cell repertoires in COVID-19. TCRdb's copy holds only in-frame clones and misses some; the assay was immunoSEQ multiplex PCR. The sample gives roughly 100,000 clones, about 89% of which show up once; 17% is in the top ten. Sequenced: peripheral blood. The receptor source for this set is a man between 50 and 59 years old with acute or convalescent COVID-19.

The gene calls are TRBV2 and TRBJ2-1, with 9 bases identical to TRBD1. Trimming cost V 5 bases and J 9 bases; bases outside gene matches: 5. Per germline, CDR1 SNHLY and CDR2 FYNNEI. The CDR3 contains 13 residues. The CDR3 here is CASSLNRGLEQFF. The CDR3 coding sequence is TGTGCCAGCAGTCTAAACAGGGGGCTTGAGCAGTTCTTC.

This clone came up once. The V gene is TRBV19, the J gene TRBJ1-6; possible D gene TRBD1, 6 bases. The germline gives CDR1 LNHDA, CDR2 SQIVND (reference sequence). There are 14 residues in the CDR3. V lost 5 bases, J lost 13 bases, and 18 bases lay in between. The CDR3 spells CASSLLGQKDPLHF. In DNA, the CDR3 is TGTGCCAGTAGTTTATTAGGACAGAAAGACCCCCTCCACTTT. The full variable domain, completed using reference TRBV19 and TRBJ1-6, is DGGITQSPKYLFRKEGQNVTLSCEQNLNHDAMYWYRQDPGQGLRLIYYSQIVNDFQKGDIAEGYSVSREKKESFPLTVTSAQKNPTAFYLCASSLLGQKDPLHFGNGTRLTVT.

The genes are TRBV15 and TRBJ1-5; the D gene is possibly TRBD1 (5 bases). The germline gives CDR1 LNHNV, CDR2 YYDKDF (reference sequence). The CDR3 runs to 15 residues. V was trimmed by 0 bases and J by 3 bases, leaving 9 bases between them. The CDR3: CATSRDKGYNQPQHF. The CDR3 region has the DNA TGTGCCACCAGCAGAGATAAGGGGTACAATCAGCCCCAGCATTTT. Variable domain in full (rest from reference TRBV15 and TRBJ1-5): DAMVIQNPRYQVTQFGKPVTLSCSQTLNHNVMYWYQQKSSQAPKLLFHYYDKDFNNEADTPDNFQSRRPNTSFCFLDIRSPGLGDTAMYLCATSRDKGYNQPQHFGDGTRLSIL.

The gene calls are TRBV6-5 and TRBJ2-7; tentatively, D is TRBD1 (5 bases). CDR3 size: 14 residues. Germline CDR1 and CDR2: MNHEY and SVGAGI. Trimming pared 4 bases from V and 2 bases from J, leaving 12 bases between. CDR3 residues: CASSFKGPTYEQYF. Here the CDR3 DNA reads TGTGCCAGCAGTTTTAAGGGGCCAACCTACGAGCAGTACTTC.

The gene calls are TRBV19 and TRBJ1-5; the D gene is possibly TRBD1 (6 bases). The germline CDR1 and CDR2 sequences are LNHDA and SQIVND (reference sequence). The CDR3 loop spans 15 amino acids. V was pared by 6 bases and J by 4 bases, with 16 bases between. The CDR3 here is CASRVYGQTNQPQHF. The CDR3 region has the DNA TGTGCCAGTAGGGTTTACGGACAGACTAATCAGCCCCAGCATTTT.

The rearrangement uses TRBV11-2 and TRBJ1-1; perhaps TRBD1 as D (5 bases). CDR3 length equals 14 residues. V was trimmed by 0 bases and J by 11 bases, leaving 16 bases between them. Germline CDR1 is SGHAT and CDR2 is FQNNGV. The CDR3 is CASSLEGWGKAAFF. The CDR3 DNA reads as TGTGCCAGCAGCTTAGAGGGGTGGGGCAAGGCGGCTTTCTTT.

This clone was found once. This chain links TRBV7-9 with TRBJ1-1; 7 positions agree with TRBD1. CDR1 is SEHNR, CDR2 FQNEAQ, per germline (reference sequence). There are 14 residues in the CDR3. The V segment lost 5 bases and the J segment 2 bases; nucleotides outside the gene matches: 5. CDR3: CASSVGTVNTEAFF. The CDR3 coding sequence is TGTGCCAGCAGCGTAGGGACAGTAAACACTGAAGCTTTCTTT.

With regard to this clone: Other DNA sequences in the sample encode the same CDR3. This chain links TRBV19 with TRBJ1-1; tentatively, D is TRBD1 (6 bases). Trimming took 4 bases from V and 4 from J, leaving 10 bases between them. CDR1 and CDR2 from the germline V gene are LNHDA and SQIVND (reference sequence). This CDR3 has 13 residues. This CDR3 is CASSTTGSTEAFF. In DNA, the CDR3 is TGTGCCAGTAGTACGACAGGTAGCACTGAAGCTTTCTTT.

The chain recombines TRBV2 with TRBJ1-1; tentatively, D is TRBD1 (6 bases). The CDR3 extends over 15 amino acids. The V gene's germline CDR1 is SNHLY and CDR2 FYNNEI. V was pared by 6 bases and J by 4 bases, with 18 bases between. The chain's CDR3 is CASSRNQGMATEAFF. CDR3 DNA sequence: TGTGCCAGCAGCCGGAACCAGGGGATGGCCACTGAAGCTTTCTTT.

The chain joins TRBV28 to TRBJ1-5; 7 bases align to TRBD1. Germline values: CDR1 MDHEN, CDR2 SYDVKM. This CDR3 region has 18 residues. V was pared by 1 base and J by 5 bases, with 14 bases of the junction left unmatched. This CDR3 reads CASSLSRGLGAIDQPQHF. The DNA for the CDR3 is TGTGCCAGCAGTTTATCGAGGGGGCTTGGAGCTATCGATCAGCCCCAGCATTTT.

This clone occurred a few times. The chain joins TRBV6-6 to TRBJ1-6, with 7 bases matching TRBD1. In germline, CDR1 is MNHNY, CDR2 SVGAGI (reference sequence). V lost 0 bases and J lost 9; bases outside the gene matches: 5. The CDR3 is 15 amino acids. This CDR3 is CASSYSGQTGSPLHF. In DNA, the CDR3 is TGTGCCAGCAGTTACTCGGGACAGACGGGTTCACCCCTCCACTTT.

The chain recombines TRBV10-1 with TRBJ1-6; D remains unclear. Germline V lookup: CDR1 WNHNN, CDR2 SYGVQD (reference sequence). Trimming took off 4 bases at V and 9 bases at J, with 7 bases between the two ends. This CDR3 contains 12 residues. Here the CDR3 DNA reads TGCGCCAGCAGTGTTGGGAGTTCACCCCTCCACTTT. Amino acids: CASSVGSSPLHF.

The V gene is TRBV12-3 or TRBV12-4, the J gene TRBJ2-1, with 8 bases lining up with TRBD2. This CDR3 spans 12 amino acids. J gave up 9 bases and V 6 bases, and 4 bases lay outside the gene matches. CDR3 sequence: CASSRGGIEQFF. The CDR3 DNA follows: TGTGCCAGCAGCCGGGGGGGCATTGAGCAGTTCTTC.

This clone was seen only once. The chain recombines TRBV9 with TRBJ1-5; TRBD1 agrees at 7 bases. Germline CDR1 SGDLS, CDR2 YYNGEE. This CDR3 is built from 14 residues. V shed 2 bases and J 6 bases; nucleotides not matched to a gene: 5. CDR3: CASSVRGQGQPQHF. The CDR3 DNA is TGTGCCAGCAGCGTGAGGGGGCAGGGTCAGCCCCAGCATTTT.

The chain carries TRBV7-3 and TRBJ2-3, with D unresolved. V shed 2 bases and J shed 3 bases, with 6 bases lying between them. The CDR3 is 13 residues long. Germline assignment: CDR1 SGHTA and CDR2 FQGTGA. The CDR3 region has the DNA TGTGCCAGCAGCTTATATCGGACAGATACGCAGTATTTT. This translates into CASSLYRTDTQYF.

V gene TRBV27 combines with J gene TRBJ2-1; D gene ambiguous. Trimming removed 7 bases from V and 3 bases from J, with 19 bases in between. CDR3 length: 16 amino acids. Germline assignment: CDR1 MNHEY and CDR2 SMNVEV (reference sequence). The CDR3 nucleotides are TGTGCCAGCACCGGGTCACCAAACTTCTTCTACAATGAGCAGTTCTTC. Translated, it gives CASTGSPNFFYNEQFF.

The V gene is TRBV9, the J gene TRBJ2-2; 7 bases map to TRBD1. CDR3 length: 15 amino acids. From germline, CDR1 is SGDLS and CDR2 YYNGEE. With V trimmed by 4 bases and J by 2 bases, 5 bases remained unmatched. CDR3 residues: CASSPRTGNTGELFF. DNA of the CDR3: TGTGCCAGCAGCCCCAGGACAGGAAACACCGGGGAGCTGTTTTTT.

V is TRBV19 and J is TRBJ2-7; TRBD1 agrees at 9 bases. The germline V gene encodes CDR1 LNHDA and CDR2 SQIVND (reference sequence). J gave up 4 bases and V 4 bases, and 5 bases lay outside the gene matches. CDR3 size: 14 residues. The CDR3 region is CASSTGQGQYEQYF. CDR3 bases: TGTGCCAGTAGTACTGGACAGGGGCAGTACGAGCAGTACTTC.

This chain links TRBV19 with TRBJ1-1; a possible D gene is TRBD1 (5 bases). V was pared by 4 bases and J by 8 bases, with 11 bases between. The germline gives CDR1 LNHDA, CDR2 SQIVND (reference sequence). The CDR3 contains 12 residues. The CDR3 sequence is CASSTPTVEAFF. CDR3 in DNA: TGTGCCAGTAGTACCCCGACAGTAGAAGCTTTCTTT. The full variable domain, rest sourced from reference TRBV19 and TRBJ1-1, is DGGITQSPKYLFRKEGQNVTLSCEQNLNHDAMYWYRQDPGQGLRLIYYSQIVNDFQKGDIAEGYSVSREKKESFPLTVTSAQKNPTAFYLCASSTPTVEAFFGQGTRLTVV.

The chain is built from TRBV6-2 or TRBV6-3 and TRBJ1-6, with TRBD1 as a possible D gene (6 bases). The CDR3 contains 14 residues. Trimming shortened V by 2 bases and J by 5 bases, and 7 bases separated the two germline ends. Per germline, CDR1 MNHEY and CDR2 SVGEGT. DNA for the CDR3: TGTGCCAGCAGTTACCAGGGGAATAATTCACCCCTCCACTTT. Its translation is CASSYQGNNSPLHF.

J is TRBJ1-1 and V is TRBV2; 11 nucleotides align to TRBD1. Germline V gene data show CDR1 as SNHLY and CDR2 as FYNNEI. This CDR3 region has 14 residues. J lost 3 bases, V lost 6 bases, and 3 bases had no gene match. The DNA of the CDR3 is TGTGCCAGCAGGGGGACAGGGGGAGACACTGAAGCTTTCTTT. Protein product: CASRGTGGDTEAFF.

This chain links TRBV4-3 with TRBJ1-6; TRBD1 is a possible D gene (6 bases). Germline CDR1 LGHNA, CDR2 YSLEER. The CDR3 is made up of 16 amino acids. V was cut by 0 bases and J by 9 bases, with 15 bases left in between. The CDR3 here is CASSQDLGGFSSPLHF. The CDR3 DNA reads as TGCGCCAGCAGCCAAGATCTAGGGGGATTCAGTTCACCCCTCCACTTT.

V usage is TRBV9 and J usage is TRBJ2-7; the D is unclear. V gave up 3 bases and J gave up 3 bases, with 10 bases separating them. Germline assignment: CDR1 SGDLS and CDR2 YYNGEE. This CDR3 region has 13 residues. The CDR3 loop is CASSAAYSYEQYF. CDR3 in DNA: TGTGCCAGCAGCGCCGCCTATAGCTACGAGCAGTACTTC.

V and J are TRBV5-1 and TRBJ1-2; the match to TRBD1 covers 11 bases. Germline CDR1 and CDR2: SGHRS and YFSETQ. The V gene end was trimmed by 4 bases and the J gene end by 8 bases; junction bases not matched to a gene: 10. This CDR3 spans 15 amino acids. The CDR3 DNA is TGCGCCAGCAGCCCGGTGGTTGGGACAGGGGGAGGCTACACCTTC. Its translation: CASSPVVGTGGGYTF. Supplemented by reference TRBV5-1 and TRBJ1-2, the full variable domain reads KAGVTQTPRYLIKTRGQQVTLSCSPISGHRSVSWYQQTPGQGLQFLFEYFSETQRNKGNFPGRFSGRQFSNSRSEMNVSTLELGDSALYLCASSPVVGTGGGYTFGSGTRLTVV.

This CDR3 is CASSLASRSYEQYF. Written as DNA, the CDR3 is TGTGCCAGCAGCTTAGCGAGCCGGTCCTACGAGCAGTACTTC. This chain uses TRBV7-2 with TRBJ2-7; D is uncertain. Germline-derived CDR1 and CDR2 are SGHTA and FQGNSA. V was shortened by 0 bases and J by 1 base, with 7 bases between the two germline ends. This CDR3 comprises 14 residues.